Only one count was recorded for the clone carrying this T cell receptor (beta chain). The data stem from a study of blood T cell repertoires in COVID-19. Study context: COVID-19 samples, acute and convalescent, were from the United States, Italy and Spain. Sample material is recorded as cDNA or gDNA derived from T cells, B-cell-depleted T cells, or PBMCs.

Original handling: Amplification of reference gene primers provided the estimated nucleated cell counts. Repertoires were generated with immunoSEQ multiplex PCR, while TCRdb's copy carries only in-frame clones and drops some. Clone size and V and J calls were adopted from that table, with D and trimming inferred from the DNA. The repertoire consists of about 240,000 clones, with roughly four fifths occurring once and the leading ten covering about 4.4%. Germline V gene lookup returns CDR1 SNHLY and CDR2 FYNNEI. V was clipped by 6 bases and J by 5 bases, with 11 bases between them. This CDR3 comprises 14 residues.

The sample comprised peripheral blood. The chain joins TRBV2 to TRBJ1-6; possible D gene TRBD1, 5 bases. This receptor was taken from a woman aged 70-85 years with acute or convalescent COVID-19. The CDR3 protein is CASRSGFNNSPLHF. As DNA, the CDR3 is TGTGCCAGCAGATCAGGGTTCAATAATTCACCCCTCCACTTT.